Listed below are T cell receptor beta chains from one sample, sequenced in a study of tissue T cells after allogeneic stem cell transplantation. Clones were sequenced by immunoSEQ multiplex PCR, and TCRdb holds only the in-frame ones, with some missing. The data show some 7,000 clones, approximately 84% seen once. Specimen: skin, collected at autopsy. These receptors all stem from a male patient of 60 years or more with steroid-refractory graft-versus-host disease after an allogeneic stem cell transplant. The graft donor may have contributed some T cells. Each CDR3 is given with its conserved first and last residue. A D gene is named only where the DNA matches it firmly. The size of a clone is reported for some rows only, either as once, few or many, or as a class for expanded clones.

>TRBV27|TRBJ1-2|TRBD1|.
TGTGCCAGCAGGCCAGGGGGCGGCTTCTATGGCTACACCTTC
CASRPGGGFYGYTF
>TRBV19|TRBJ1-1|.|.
TGTGCCAGTAGTATACAGGCGCTGGGTGAAGCTTTCTTT
CASSIQALGEAFF
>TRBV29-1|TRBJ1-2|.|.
TGCAGCGTTGTTGAGATGGGCCGACAGAACTATGGCTACACCTTC
CSVVEMGRQNYGYTF
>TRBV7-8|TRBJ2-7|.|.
TGTGCCAGCAGCTCAAGATGGGGTACGGGGTACGAGCAGTACTTC
CASSSRWGTGYEQYF
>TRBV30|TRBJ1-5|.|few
TGTGCCTGGTCCCGGGGCAGGTCTGGCAATCAGCCCCAGCATTTT
CAWSRGRSGNQPQHF
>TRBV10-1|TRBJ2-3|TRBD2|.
TGCGCCAGCACACCCATAGCGGGGGGAAGCACAGATACGCAGTATTTT
CASTPIAGGSTDTQYF
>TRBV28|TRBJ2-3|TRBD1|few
TGTGCCAGCGATACGAGACAGGGGAACACAGATACGCAGTATTTT
CASDTRQGNTDTQYF
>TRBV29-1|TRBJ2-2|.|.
TGCAGCGCCGTCGGATCAGGGACCGGGGAGCTGTTTTTT
CSAVGSGTGELFF
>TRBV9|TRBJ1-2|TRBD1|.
TGTGCCAGCAGCCGTAGGGACAGAACTTCCAACTATGGCTACACCTTC
CASSRRDRTSNYGYTF
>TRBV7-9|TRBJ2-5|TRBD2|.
TGTGCCAGCAGCCTGGGACTAGCGGGGGGAACCCAGTACTTC
CASSLGLAGGTQYF
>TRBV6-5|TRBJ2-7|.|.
TGTGCCAGCAGTCTGCTCTACAGCTCCTACGAGCAGTACTTC
CASSLLYSSYEQYF
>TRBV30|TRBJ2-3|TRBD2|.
TGTGCCTGGGTCTGGGACTATTCAGATACGCAGTATTTT
CAWVWDYSDTQYF
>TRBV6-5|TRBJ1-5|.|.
TGTGCCAGCAGTATTGTGGACGGAAGCAATCAGCCCCAGCATTTT
CASSIVDGSNQPQHF
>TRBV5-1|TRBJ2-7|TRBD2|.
TGCGCCAGCAGCTTGCGGGGGGGTAAATACGAGCAGTACTTC
CASSLRGGKYEQYF
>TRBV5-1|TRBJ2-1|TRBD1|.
TGCGCCAGCTCTGCACGGGACAGGGGGCTCGGTGGGGCCCAGGGGAATGAGCAGTTCTTC
CASSARDRGLGGAQGNEQFF
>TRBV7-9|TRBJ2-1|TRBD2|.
TGTGCCAGCATCCCCGCTGGCGGGGGACCATACAATGAGCAGTTCTTC
CASIPAGGGPYNEQFF
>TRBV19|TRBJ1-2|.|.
TGTGCCAGTAGCACTCGGGTCGTTGGCTACACCTTC
CASSTRVVGYTF
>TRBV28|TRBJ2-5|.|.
TGTGCCAGCAGTCAGGAAAACCAAGAGACCCAGTACTTC
CASSQENQETQYF
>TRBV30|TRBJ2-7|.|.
TGTGCCTGGAGTGGGGCAGGGCGTACCCTTTACGAGCAGTACTTC
CAWSGAGRTLYEQYF
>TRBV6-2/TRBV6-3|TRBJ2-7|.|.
TGTGCCAGCAGTCGGACTAAGCAGTACTTC
CASSRTKQYF
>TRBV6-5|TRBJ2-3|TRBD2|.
TGTGCCGGCCAAAGCGGGGGGACGACAGATACGCAGTATTTT
CAGQSGGTTDTQYF
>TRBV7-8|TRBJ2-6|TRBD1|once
TGTGCCAGCAGCTCTTCGGACAGGGTGCTTATCTCTGGGGCCAACGTCCTGACTTTC
CASSSSDRVLISGANVLTF
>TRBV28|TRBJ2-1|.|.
TGTGCCAGCAGTTCGGGAATTTACAATGAGCAGTTCTTC
CASSSGIYNEQFF